A selection of T cell receptor beta chains follows, all from one sample in a study of cytotoxic CD8 clonotypes in ibrutinib-treated CLL. Profiling relied on immunoSEQ multiplex PCR, and the TCRdb table lists in-frame clones only, not all of them. The sample yields hundreds of thousands of clones, just under 80% seen once. Specimen: PBMCs, collected before ibrutinib treatment. The receptors stem from a human donor with chronic lymphocytic leukemia. CDR3s include the opening cysteine and the closing phenylalanine or tryptophan. D genes are given only for firm matches. Clone size is shown for a subset of rows, as once, few, many or a class of expanded clone.

TRBD2	.	TRBV11-2	CASSLLAGGQETQYF
.	.	TRBV14	CASSQMGWRGDTQYF
TRBD1	.	TRBV4-3	CASSQGRTGGELFF
.	.	TRBV7-8	CASSLAGTHYPTEQFF
TRBD1	.	TRBV29-1	CSVGQNYGYTF
.	.	TRBV28	CASSSPPRYGYTF
.	few	TRBV6-5	CASSLREFGNTIYF
.	.	TRBV25-1	CASGSGTANTGELFF
.	.	TRBV13	CASRGFGEQYF
.	few	TRBV1	CATGGAFYGYTF
TRBD2	few	TRBV2	CASRSGTHYEQYF
TRBD1	.	TRBV18	CASSPQGGQVGNTIYF